The clone carrying this T cell receptor beta chain was seen repeatedly, ten times or more. The antigen remains unidentified. In germline, CDR1 is DFQATT, CDR2 SNEGSKA (reference sequence). V dropped 8 bases and J dropped 3 bases, with 16 bases sitting between them. The CDR3 has 13 amino acids. These data belong to a study of neurological immune-mediated disorders. Broader study findings: The greatest degree of TCR clonal expansion was observed in HTLV-1-associated myelopathy, with the lowest in multiple sclerosis, below that of healthy controls.

The cDNA was generated by 5'RACE with 10-nucleotide random UMIs. One entry per CDR3 protein results from TCRdb running MiXCR on the 5' RACE reads. The data hold some 38,000 distinct CDR3 sequences, with over 12% observed a single time. Unsorted libraries were generated from 2 million PBMCs. These cells had been stored in RNAlater at -80 C. This sequence joins TRBV20-1 and TRBJ1-1, with D tentatively TRBD1 (6 bases). Sequencing was done on a sample of PBMCs. The receptor was isolated from a woman aged 45-65 years with HTLV-1-associated myelopathy (HAM/TSP). In DNA, the CDR3 is TGCAGTTTTGAACAGGGAGGGGACACTGAAGCTTTCTTT. As protein: CSFEQGGDTEAFF.